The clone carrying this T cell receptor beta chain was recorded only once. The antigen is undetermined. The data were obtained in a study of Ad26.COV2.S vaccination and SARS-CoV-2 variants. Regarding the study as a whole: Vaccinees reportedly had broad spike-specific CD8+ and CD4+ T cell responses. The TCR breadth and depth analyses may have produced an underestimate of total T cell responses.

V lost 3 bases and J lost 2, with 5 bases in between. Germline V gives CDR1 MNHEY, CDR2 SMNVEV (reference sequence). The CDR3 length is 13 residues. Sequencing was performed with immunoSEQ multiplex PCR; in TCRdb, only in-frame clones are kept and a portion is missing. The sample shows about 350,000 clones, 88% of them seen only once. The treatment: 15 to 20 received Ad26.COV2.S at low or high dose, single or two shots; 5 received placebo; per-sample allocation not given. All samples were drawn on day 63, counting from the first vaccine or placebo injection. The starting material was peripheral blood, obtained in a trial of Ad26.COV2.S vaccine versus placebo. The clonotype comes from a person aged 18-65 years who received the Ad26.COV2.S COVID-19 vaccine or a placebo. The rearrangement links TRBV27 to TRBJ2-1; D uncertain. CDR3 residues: CASSFLTYNEQFF. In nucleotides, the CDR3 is TGTGCCAGCAGTTTCCTCACCTACAATGAGCAGTTCTTC.